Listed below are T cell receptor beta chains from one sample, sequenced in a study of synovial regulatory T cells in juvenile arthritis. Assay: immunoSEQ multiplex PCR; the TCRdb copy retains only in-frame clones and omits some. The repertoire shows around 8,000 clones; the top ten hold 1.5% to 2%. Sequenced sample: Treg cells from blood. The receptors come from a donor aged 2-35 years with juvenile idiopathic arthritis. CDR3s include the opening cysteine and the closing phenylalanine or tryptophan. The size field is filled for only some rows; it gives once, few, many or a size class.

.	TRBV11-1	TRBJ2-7	CASSLLSSYEQYF
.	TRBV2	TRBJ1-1	CAIASGGQATEAFF
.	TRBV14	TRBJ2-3	CASSQDWEDTQYF
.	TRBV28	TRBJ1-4	CASSPDKEMFMTNEKLFF
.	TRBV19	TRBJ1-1	CASKRVRGPNTEAFF
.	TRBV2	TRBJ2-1	CASSSNRLAGVRFF
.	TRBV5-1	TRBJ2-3	CASSLLAGRTTDTQYF
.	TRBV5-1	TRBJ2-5	CASRTRETQYF
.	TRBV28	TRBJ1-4	CASSLAGSEKLFF
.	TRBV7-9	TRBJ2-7	CASSPPGYSYEQYF
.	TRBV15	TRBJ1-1	CATSRGDRYTEAFF
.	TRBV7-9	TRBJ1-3	CASSQGQIDGNTIYF
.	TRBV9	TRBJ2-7	CASSVGIGVYRYEQYF
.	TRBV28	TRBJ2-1	CASSFSLVAGASWDEQFF
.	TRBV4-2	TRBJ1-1	CASSQPTGAGITEAFF
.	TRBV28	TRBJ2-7	CASSLAGVKNEQYF
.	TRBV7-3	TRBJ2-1	CASSFGFAGGLDEQFF
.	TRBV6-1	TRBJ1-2	CASKGGGAYGYTF
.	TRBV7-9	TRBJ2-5	CASSSRDRGSETQYF
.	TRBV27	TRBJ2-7	CASSLGLAGAYEQYF
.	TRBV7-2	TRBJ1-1	CASSPQGRGSEAFF
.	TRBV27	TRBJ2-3	CASSLGPGLSSTDTQYF
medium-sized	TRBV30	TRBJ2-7	CAWGSRDEQYF
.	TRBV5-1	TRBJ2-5	CASSWADRQETQYF
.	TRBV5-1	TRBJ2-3	CASSLSSGAASTDTQYF
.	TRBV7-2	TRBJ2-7	CASSASYEQYF
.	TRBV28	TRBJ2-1	CASSKDHWGREYNEQFF
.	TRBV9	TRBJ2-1	CASSSSGQTYNEQFF
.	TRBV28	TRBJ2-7	CASTSPGPLYEQYF
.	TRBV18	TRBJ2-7	CASSPGRIYEQYF
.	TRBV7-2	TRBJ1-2	CASSSWTGGSGYTF
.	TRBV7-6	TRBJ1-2	CASSLGTEYGYTF